The 14 T cell receptor beta chains below all came from one sample that was sequenced in a study of control samples from healthy donors and cancer patients. The method was immunoSEQ multiplex PCR; TCRdb's version includes in-frame clones alone and lacks a portion of them. The data contain around 130,000 clones, less than 95% of them seen just once; the ten biggest clones take up less than 4.5%. The sequencing sample was made of blood. Receptor source: a man younger than 45 in good health.

The rearrangement links TRBV19 to TRBJ2-7; D remains unclear. CDR3 length: 15 residues. V was shortened by 1 base and J by 3 bases, with 13 bases between the two germline ends. Germline V lookup: CDR1 LNHDA, CDR2 SQIVND (reference sequence). CDR3 DNA: TGTGCCAGTAGTATAGGGCCTACTACATTCTACGAGCAGTACTTC. It is translated as CASSIGPTTFYEQYF.

This clone showed up just once. The chain employs TRBV6-2 or TRBV6-3 and TRBJ1-5, with D maybe TRBD1 (5 bases). V was pared by 5 bases and J by 6 bases, with 11 bases between. This CDR3 region has 13 residues. Per germline, CDR1 MNHEY and CDR2 SVGEGT. The CDR3 bases are TGTGCCAGCAGTCCCCAGGGAGGTCAGCCCCAGCATTTT. It specifies CASSPQGGQPQHF.

This chain joins TRBV11-2 and TRBJ2-3; D possibly corresponds to TRBD2 (6 bases). This CDR3 has 16 amino acids. Germline CDR1 reads SGHAT; CDR2 reads FQNNGV. V was trimmed by 6 bases and J by 0 bases, leaving 16 bases between them. The CDR3 is CASSGTSPPSTDTQYF. CDR3 sequence (DNA): TGTGCCAGCAGTGGGACTTCGCCCCCTAGCACAGATACGCAGTATTTT. The variable domain in full, completed from reference TRBV11-2 and TRBJ2-3, reads EAGVAQSPRYKIIEKRQSVAFWCNPISGHATLYWYQQILGQGPKLLIQFQNNGVVDDSQLPKDRFSAERLKGVDSTLKIQPAKLEDSAVYLCASSGTSPPSTDTQYFGPGTRLTVL.

The CDR3 loop reads CASSQDRRGLGSHF. For the CDR3, the DNA is TGCGCCAGCAGCCAAGATCGGAGAGGACTTGGCTCTCACTTT. The genes are TRBV4-3 and TRBJ1-6; no reliable D call. Germline-derived CDR1 and CDR2 are LGHNA and YSLEER. The germline V and J ends were trimmed by 0 bases and 19 bases, with 19 bases remaining between them. This CDR3 is 14 amino acids long.

This chain joins TRBV5-6 and TRBJ1-2, with D perhaps matching TRBD1 (6 bases). CDR3 length: 14 amino acids. The V end lost 5 bases, the J end lost 3 bases, and 14 bases lay between the germline ends. Germline V CDR1 and CDR2: SGHDT, YYEEEE. The CDR3 here is CASRGGVLHYGYTF. As DNA, the CDR3 is TGTGCCAGCAGAGGGGGGGTGCTCCACTATGGCTACACCTTC.

The genes are TRBV5-6 and TRBJ2-2; 8 bases map to TRBD1. The germline gives CDR1 SGHDT, CDR2 YYEEEE. The CDR3 is 16 residues long. J gave up 6 bases and V 4 bases, and 11 bases lay outside the gene matches. The CDR3: CASSPYGQGTAGELFF. Here the CDR3 DNA reads TGTGCCAGCAGCCCCTATGGACAGGGTACGGCCGGGGAGCTGTTTTTT.

The chain links TRBV3-1 (or the pseudogene TRBV3-2) to TRBJ2-1; 10 nucleotides align to TRBD2. CDR3 size: 15 residues. Looked up from germline, CDR1 is LGHDT and CDR2 is YNNKEL (reference sequence). The trim removed 6 bases at V and 0 bases at J, leaving 2 bases unmatched. CDR3 bases: TGTGCCAGCAGGGGACTAGCGAGCTCCTACAATGAGCAGTTCTTC. Translation: CASRGLASSYNEQFF.

The V and J genes are TRBV18 and TRBJ2-1; 8 nucleotides align to TRBD1. Germline CDR1 reads KGHSH; CDR2 reads LQKENI. The length of the CDR3 is 15 residues. V shed 5 bases, J shed 7 bases, and the junction held 10 bases outside the gene matches. DNA of the CDR3: TGTGCCAGCTCAACCGGACAGGGAGAAAGAAATGAGCAGTTCTTC. It translates to CASSTGQGERNEQFF.

This chain connects TRBV2 to TRBJ2-5; 11 bases map to TRBD1. Trimming at V came to 7 bases and at J to 4 bases, leaving 5 bases not matched to a gene. The germline V gene encodes CDR1 SNHLY and CDR2 FYNNEI. This CDR3 spans 14 amino acids. The CDR3 sequence: CASTEDRGLETQYF. CDR3 DNA: TGTGCCAGCACCGAGGACAGGGGGCTAGAGACCCAGTACTTC.

The V and J genes are TRBV6-4 and TRBJ1-1, with no clear D. Between the trimmed V and J ends, which lost 0 bases and 4 bases, there was a span of 18 bases. CDR1 is MRHNA, CDR2 SNTAGT, per germline. This CDR3 comprises 17 residues. DNA of the CDR3: TGTGCCAGCAGTGACTCGATGACGACGATATCGACCACTGAAGCTTTCTTT. Protein sequence: CASSDSMTTISTTEAFF.

This chain uses TRBV7-2 with TRBJ2-1, with 14 positions matching TRBD2. This CDR3 spans 18 amino acids. CDR1 and CDR2 from the germline V gene are SGHTA and FQGNSA. V dropped 1 base and J dropped 4; count of bases not matched to a gene: 6. CDR3 protein: CASSLVGLAGARYNEQFF. The CDR3 DNA follows: TGTGCCAGCAGCTTAGTGGGACTAGCGGGGGCCCGTTACAATGAGCAGTTCTTC.

The V gene is TRBV6-5, the J gene TRBJ1-2; 9 bases agree with TRBD1. The CDR3 loop spans 14 amino acids. V shed 4 bases and J 4 bases; nucleotides not matched to a gene: 4. Germline values: CDR1 MNHEY, CDR2 SVGAGI. The CDR3, as DNA: TGTGCCAGCAGTTCCACAGGGGGCTCCTATGGCTACACCTTC. Protein: CASSSTGGSYGYTF.

The CDR3: CASRLSGADTQYF. The CDR3 DNA follows: TGTGCCAGCAGGTTGTCAGGCGCAGATACGCAGTATTTT. The V and J genes are TRBV27 and TRBJ2-3; D not certain. CDR3 size: 13 residues. Germline CDR1 is MNHEY and CDR2 is SMNVEV (reference sequence). Trimming left V 6 bases short and J 4 bases short, with 11 bases between.

The gene calls are TRBV5-1 and TRBJ2-2; a weak D match, TRBD1 (6 bases). In germline, CDR1 is SGHRS, CDR2 YFSETQ. The V end lost 7 bases, the J end lost 9 bases, and 19 bases lay between the germline ends. This CDR3 is built from 14 residues. CDR3 bases: TGCGCCAGCGCGCCGACAGGTAAGGAGCGGGAGCTGTTTTTT. Its translation: CASAPTGKERELFF.